This paragraph reports one T cell receptor (beta chain). Antigen unknown. V shed 4 bases, J shed 7 bases, and the junction held 9 bases outside the gene matches. The CDR3 is 15 amino acids. Germline V gene data show CDR1 as SGDLS and CDR2 as YYNGEE. This entry is derived from a study of post-analysis software for immune sequencing data. Notes on the study in general: Relative to controls, patients with multiple sclerosis showed significantly lower normalized Chao1 diversity. Among a few TRBV segments more frequent in patients than controls were TRBV5-6, TRBV5-1 and TRBV20-1.

cDNA libraries of TCR beta carried unique molecular identifiers. MiXCR was run by TCRdb on the PCR reads, yielding one entry per CDR3 protein. Of hundreds of thousands of distinct CDR3 sequences in the sample, approximately 37% were seen once. Source material: blood. The J gene is TRBJ2-1, the V gene TRBV9; 9 nucleotides align to TRBD2. The source of this sequence is a girl aged 2-9 years with multiple sclerosis. CDR3 coding DNA: TGTGCCAGCAGCCCCACCGGGACTAGCAGAAATGAGCAGTTCTTC. Residues: CASSPTGTSRNEQFF.